The clone carrying this T cell receptor (beta chain) has a count of ten or more. Construction of the TCRbeta library involved unique molecular identifiers. TCRdb redid the calling of the PCR reads with MiXCR, one entry per CDR3 protein. The sample consists of 150,000 to 200,000 distinct CDR3 sequences, 6% to 7% of them appearing once. These data belong to a study of T-cell reconstitution after alpha-beta-depleted transplantation in children. The V gene's germline CDR1 is SSHAT and CDR2 FNYEAQ (reference sequence). With V trimmed by 4 bases and J by 6 bases, 5 bases remained unmatched. CDR3 length: 14 amino acids.

The origin of this receptor is a human donor who donated a stem cell graft to a child with Wiskott-Aldrich syndrome. The specimen was PBMCs from the stem cell graft donor, collected from the stem cell graft. The chain is built from TRBV7-7 and TRBJ2-2, with 7 positions matching TRBD2. DNA of the CDR3: TGTGCCAGCAGCTCCGGGACTAAAGCCGGGGAGCTGTTTTTT. The encoded protein is CASSSGTKAGELFF.